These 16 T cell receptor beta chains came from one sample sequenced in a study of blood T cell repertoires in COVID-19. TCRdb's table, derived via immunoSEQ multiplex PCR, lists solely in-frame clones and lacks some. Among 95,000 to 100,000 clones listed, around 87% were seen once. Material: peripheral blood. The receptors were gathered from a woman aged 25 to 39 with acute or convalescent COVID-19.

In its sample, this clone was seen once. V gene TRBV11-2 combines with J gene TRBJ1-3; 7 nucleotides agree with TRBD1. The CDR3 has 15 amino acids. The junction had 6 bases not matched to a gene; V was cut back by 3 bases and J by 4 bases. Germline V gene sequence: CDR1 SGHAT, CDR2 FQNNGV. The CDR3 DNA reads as TGTGCCAGCAGCTTTACAGACAGGGCCGGAAACACCATATATTTT. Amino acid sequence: CASSFTDRAGNTIYF.

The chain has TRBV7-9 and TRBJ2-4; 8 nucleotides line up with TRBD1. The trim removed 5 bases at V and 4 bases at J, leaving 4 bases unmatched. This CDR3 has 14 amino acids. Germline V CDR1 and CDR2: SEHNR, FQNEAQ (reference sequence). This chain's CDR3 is CASSPTGGKNIQYF. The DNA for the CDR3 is TGTGCCAGCAGCCCCACAGGGGGAAAAAACATTCAGTACTTC.

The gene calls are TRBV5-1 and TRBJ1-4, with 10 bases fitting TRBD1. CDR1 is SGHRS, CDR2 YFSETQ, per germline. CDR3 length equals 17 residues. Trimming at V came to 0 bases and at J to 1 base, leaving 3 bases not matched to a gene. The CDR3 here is CASSLGDRGRTNEKLFF. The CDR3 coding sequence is TGCGCCAGCAGCTTGGGGGACAGGGGTCGAACTAATGAAAAACTGTTTTTT.

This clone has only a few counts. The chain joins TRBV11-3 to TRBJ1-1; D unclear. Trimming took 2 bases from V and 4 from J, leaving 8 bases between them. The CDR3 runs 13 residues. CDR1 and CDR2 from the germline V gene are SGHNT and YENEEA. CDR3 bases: TGTGCCAGCAGCTTAACTCTGATCACTGAAGCTTTCTTT. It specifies CASSLTLITEAFF.

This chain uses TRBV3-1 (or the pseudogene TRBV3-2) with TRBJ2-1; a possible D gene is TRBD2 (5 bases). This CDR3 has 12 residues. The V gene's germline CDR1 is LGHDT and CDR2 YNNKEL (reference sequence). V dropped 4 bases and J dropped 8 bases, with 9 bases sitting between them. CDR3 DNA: TGTGCCAGCAGCCTTCGAGGGCATGAGCAGTTCTTC. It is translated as CASSLRGHEQFF.

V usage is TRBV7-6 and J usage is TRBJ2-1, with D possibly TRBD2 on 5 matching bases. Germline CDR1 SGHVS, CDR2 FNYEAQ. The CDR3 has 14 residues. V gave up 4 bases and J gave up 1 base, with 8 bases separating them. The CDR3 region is CASSSRRSYNEQFF. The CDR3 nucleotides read TGTGCCAGCAGCTCCCGGAGGTCCTACAATGAGCAGTTCTTC.

The CDR3 sequence: CASSSYHRGDMTDTQYF. Written as DNA, the CDR3 is TGTGCCAGCAGTTCTTACCACAGGGGGGACATGACAGATACGCAGTATTTT. The genes are TRBV27 and TRBJ2-3; 8 bases fit TRBD1. J lost 3 bases, V lost 4 bases, and 12 bases had no gene match. The CDR3 loop spans 17 amino acids. Germline assignment: CDR1 MNHEY and CDR2 SMNVEV (reference sequence).

CDR3 loop: CASSIRQGSTNEQFF. The CDR3 DNA follows: TGCGCCAGCAGCATCCGACAGGGTTCCACCAATGAGCAGTTCTTC. This rearrangement joins TRBV5-1 to TRBJ2-1, with 7 bases fitting TRBD1. Germline CDR1 is SGHRS and CDR2 is YFSETQ. The ends lost 4 bases at V and 6 bases at J; junction bases unmatched: 10. The CDR3 has 15 amino acids.

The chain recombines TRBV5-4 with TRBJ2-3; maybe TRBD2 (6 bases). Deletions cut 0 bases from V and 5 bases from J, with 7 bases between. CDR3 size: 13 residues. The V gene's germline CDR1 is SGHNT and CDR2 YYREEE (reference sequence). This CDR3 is CASSLVEGDTQYF. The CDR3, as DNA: TGTGCCAGCAGCTTGGTGGAGGGAGATACGCAGTATTTT.

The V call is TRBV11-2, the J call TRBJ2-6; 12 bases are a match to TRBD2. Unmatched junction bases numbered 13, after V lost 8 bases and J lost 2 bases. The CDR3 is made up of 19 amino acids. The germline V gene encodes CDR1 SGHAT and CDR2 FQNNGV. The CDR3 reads CASSPGASGGAAGANVLTF. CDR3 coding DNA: TGTGCCAGCTCCCCCGGGGCTAGCGGGGGGGCAGCTGGGGCCAACGTCCTGACTTTC.

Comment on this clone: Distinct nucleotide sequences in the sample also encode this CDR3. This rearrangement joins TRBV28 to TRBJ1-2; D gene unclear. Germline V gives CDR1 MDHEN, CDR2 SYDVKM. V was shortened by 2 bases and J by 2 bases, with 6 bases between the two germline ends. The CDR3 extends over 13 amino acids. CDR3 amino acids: CASSLTANYGYTF. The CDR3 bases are TGTGCCAGCAGTTTAACAGCCAACTATGGCTACACCTTC.

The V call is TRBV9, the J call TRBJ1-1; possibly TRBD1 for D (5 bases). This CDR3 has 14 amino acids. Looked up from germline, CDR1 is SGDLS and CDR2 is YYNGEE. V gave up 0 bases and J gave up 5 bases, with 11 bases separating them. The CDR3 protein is CASSVGEGWTEAFF. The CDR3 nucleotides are TGTGCCAGCAGCGTAGGGGAGGGGTGGACTGAAGCTTTCTTT. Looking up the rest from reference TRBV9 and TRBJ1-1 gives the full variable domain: DSGVTQTPKHLITATGQRVTLRCSPRSGDLSVYWYQQSLDQGLQFLIQYYNGEERAKGNILERFSAQQFPDLHSELNLSSLELGDSALYFCASSVGEGWTEAFFGQGTRLTVV.

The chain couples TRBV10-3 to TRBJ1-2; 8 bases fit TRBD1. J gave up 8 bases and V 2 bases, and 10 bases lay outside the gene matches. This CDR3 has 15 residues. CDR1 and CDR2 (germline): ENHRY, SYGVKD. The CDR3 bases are TGTGCCATCAGTGAGGCCGGGCAGGGGGCGCGAGGCTACACCTTC. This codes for CAISEAGQGARGYTF.

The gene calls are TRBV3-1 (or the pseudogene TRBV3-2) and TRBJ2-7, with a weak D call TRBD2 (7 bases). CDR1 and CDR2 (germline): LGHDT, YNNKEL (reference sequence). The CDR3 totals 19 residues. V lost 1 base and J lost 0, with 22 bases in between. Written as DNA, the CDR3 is TGTGCCAGCAGCCAAGTAGTGGGAAGGGGGGGTAGGAGCTCCTACGAGCAGTACTTC. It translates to CASSQVVGRGGRSSYEQYF.

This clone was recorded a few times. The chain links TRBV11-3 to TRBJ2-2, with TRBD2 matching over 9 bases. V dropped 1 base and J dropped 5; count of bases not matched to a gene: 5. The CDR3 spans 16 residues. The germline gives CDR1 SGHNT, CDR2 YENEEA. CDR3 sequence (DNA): TGTGCCAGCAGCTTAGGGGGGACTAGCTTGACCGGGGAGCTGTTTTTT. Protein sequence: CASSLGGTSLTGELFF.

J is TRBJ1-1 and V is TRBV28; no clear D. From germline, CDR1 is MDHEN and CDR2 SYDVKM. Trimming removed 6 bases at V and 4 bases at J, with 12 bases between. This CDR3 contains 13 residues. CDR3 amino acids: CASRFSGGTEAFF. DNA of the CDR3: TGTGCCAGCAGATTTTCAGGAGGCACTGAAGCTTTCTTT.